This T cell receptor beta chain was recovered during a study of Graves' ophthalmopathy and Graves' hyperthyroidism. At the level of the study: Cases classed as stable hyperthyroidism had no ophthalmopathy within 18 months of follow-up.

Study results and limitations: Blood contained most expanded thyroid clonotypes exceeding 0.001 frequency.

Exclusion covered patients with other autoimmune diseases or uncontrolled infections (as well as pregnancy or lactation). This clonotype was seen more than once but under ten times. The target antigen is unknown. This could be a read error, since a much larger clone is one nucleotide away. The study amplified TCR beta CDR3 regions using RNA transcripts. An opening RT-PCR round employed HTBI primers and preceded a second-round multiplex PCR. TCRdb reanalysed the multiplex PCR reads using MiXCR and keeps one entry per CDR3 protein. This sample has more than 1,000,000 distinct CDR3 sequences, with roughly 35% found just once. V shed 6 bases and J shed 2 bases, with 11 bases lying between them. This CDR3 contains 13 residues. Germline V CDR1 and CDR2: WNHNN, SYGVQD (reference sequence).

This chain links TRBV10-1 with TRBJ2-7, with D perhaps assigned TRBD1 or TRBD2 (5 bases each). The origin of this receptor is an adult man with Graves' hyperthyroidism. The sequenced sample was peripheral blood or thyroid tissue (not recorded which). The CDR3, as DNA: TGCGCCAGCAGCAGAGGGGCAGCCTACGAGCAGTACTTC. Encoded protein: CASSRGAAYEQYF.